The rows below give T cell receptor beta chains drawn from one sample of a study of blood T cell repertoires in COVID-19. This table comes from immunoSEQ multiplex PCR, and its TCRdb copy is limited to in-frame clones, with some not included. The sample lists 250,000 to 300,000 clones; almost 90% were seen once. Source material: peripheral blood. Receptors originate from an older woman with COVID-19, enrolled during active disease. CDR3s include the opening cysteine and the closing phenylalanine or tryptophan. A D gene is named only where the DNA matches it firmly. The listing skips clone size in some rows; elsewhere it reads once, few, many or a size class.

d_gene: NA; j_gene: TRBJ1-2; abundance: NA; v_gene: TRBV7-2; len: 15; CDR3nt: TGTGCCAGCAGCTTAAGTCGTCCCTCACGGGACATCCACACCTTC; CDR3aa: CASSLSRPSRDIHTF
d_gene: TRBD1; j_gene: TRBJ1-6; abundance: few; v_gene: TRBV7-6; len: 16; CDR3nt: TGTGCCAGCAGCGCCGACTCAGGACAGGGCTTAACTCCCCTCCACTTT; CDR3aa: CASSADSGQGLTPLHF
d_gene: NA; j_gene: TRBJ1-1; abundance: few; v_gene: TRBV30; len: 13; CDR3nt: TGTGCCTGGAGTTTGGCGGTCGGCACTGAAGCTTTCTTT; CDR3aa: CAWSLAVGTEAFF
d_gene: TRBD2; j_gene: TRBJ2-7; abundance: few; v_gene: TRBV10-3; len: 14; CDR3nt: TGTGCCACCTCCAGGACTAGCGGGTACTACGAGCAGTACTTC; CDR3aa: CATSRTSGYYEQYF
d_gene: NA; j_gene: TRBJ2-1; abundance: NA; v_gene: TRBV9; len: 14; CDR3nt: TGTGCCAGCAGCGAGACAGGAGACTCCAATGAGCAGTTCTTC; CDR3aa: CASSETGDSNEQFF
d_gene: NA; j_gene: TRBJ2-5; abundance: NA; v_gene: TRBV19; len: 18; CDR3nt: TGTGCCAGTAGTATCAGCCGCAGCCGGGTAAATTTTCGAGAGACCCAGTACTTC; CDR3aa: CASSISRSRVNFRETQYF
d_gene: TRBD1; j_gene: TRBJ1-6; abundance: NA; v_gene: TRBV15; len: 16; CDR3nt: TGTGCCACCAGCAGATACCAGACAGGGAATAATTCACCCCTCCACTTT; CDR3aa: CATSRYQTGNNSPLHF
d_gene: TRBD1; j_gene: TRBJ2-5; abundance: NA; v_gene: TRBV2; len: 14; CDR3nt: TGTGCCAGCATCAGGGACAGGGGCCAAGAGACCCAGTACTTC; CDR3aa: CASIRDRGQETQYF
d_gene: NA; j_gene: TRBJ1-2; abundance: NA; v_gene: TRBV30; len: 16; CDR3nt: TGTGCCTGGAGTTTACCCCCTAGCTGGAGTGACTATGGCTACACCTTC; CDR3aa: CAWSLPPSWSDYGYTF
d_gene: NA; j_gene: TRBJ1-5; abundance: NA; v_gene: TRBV3-1/TRBV3-2; len: 13; CDR3nt: TGTGCCAGCTCCGACAGAATAAATCAGCCCCAGCATTTT; CDR3aa: CASSDRINQPQHF
d_gene: TRBD1; j_gene: TRBJ2-1; abundance: many; v_gene: TRBV7-6; len: 15; CDR3nt: TGTGCCAGCACCGTAGGACAGGGAGTTATCAATGAGCAGTTCTTC; CDR3aa: CASTVGQGVINEQFF
d_gene: NA; j_gene: TRBJ2-3; abundance: NA; v_gene: TRBV6-5; len: 15; CDR3nt: TGTGCCAGCACTCTAGCAGTCACTAGCACAGATACGCAGTATTTT; CDR3aa: CASTLAVTSTDTQYF
d_gene: TRBD1; j_gene: TRBJ1-2; abundance: NA; v_gene: TRBV4-1; len: 15; CDR3nt: TGCGCCAGCAGCCAAGTCGTCGGCAGGGGGTATGGCTACACCTTC; CDR3aa: CASSQVVGRGYGYTF
d_gene: NA; j_gene: TRBJ2-1; abundance: NA; v_gene: TRBV18; len: 13; CDR3nt: TGTGCCAGCTCACGGGGAGCCGACAATGAGCAGTTCTTC; CDR3aa: CASSRGADNEQFF
d_gene: NA; j_gene: TRBJ1-1; abundance: NA; v_gene: TRBV2; len: 16; CDR3nt: TGTGCCAGCAGTGAAGCGGGGGGAAGATCGGGCACTGAAGCTTTCTTT; CDR3aa: CASSEAGGRSGTEAFF
d_gene: NA; j_gene: TRBJ1-1; abundance: NA; v_gene: TRBV4-3; len: 15; CDR3nt: TGCGCCAGCAGCCCCCGGGGAGGGACAATCACTGAAGCTTTCTTT; CDR3aa: CASSPRGGTITEAFF
d_gene: NA; j_gene: TRBJ2-7; abundance: NA; v_gene: TRBV6-1; len: 15; CDR3nt: TGTGCCAGCAGTGAAGAACGGGGAGAATTCTACGAGCAGTACTTC; CDR3aa: CASSEERGEFYEQYF
d_gene: NA; j_gene: TRBJ2-2; abundance: NA; v_gene: TRBV27; len: 16; CDR3nt: TGTGCCAGCAGTTTATCCGGGACACCGAACACCGGGGAGCTGTTTTTT; CDR3aa: CASSLSGTPNTGELFF
d_gene: NA; j_gene: TRBJ1-6; abundance: NA; v_gene: TRBV6-5; len: 14; CDR3nt: TGTGCTTATGGTAGCGATTCCTATAATTCACCCCTCCACTTT; CDR3aa: CAYGSDSYNSPLHF
d_gene: NA; j_gene: TRBJ2-4; abundance: NA; v_gene: TRBV4-1; len: 15; CDR3nt: TGCGCCAGCAGCCAATACGGGGTTGCCAAAAACATTCAGTACTTC; CDR3aa: CASSQYGVAKNIQYF
d_gene: NA; j_gene: TRBJ1-5; abundance: NA; v_gene: TRBV11-2; len: 16; CDR3nt: TGTGCCAGCAGCTTAGATCGAGGGAGCCCGCCCCAGCCCCAGCATTTT; CDR3aa: CASSLDRGSPPQPQHF
d_gene: TRBD1; j_gene: TRBJ1-6; abundance: NA; v_gene: TRBV28; len: 15; CDR3nt: TGTGCCAGCAGTTCCCCACAGGGGAGGAATTCACCCCTCCACTTT; CDR3aa: CASSSPQGRNSPLHF
d_gene: NA; j_gene: TRBJ1-2; abundance: NA; v_gene: TRBV4-3; len: 14; CDR3nt: TGCGCCAGCAGCCAGGGAGGGGCTAACTATGGCTACACCTTC; CDR3aa: CASSQGGANYGYTF
d_gene: NA; j_gene: TRBJ1-1; abundance: once; v_gene: TRBV6-5; len: 14; CDR3nt: TGTGCCAATAATGGGGGGGGGCGGTGGACTGAAGCTTTCTTT; CDR3aa: CANNGGGRWTEAFF
d_gene: NA; j_gene: TRBJ1-1; abundance: NA; v_gene: TRBV3-1/TRBV3-2; len: 12; CDR3nt: TGTGCCAGCAGGGCCACAGAGACTGAAGCTTTCTTT; CDR3aa: CASRATETEAFF
d_gene: NA; j_gene: TRBJ2-5; abundance: once; v_gene: TRBV7-8; len: 15; CDR3nt: TGTGCCAGCAGCTGGCAGGGGTACGGCGGAGAGACCCAGTACTTC; CDR3aa: CASSWQGYGGETQYF
d_gene: NA; j_gene: TRBJ1-1; abundance: NA; v_gene: TRBV4-3; len: 15; CDR3nt: TGCGCCAGCAGCCAAGAGCCAGGGGCCCGCACTGAAGCTTTCTTT; CDR3aa: CASSQEPGARTEAFF
d_gene: NA; j_gene: TRBJ2-3; abundance: once; v_gene: TRBV6-5; len: 14; CDR3nt: TGTGCCAGCGGACCCGGAGGGGTTGCAGATACGCAGTATTTT; CDR3aa: CASGPGGVADTQYF
d_gene: NA; j_gene: TRBJ1-1; abundance: NA; v_gene: TRBV30; len: 12; CDR3nt: TGTGCCTGGCTGGAGGGAGCTGACGAAGCTTTCTTT; CDR3aa: CAWLEGADEAFF
d_gene: NA; j_gene: TRBJ1-4; abundance: NA; v_gene: TRBV5-6; len: 15; CDR3nt: TGTGCCAGCAGCTTTCGGAGACCAACTAATGAAAAACTGTTTTTT; CDR3aa: CASSFRRPTNEKLFF
d_gene: NA; j_gene: TRBJ2-5; abundance: NA; v_gene: TRBV27; len: 15; CDR3nt: TGTGCCAGCAGTTTGGGGAACAGGGTCGAAGAGACCCAGTACTTC; CDR3aa: CASSLGNRVEETQYF